Sequencing of this T cell receptor (beta chain) was carried out in a study of cytomegalovirus exposure and HLA in healthy donors. Findings and limits, study-wide: Within a later analysis, the majority of CMV-associated TCR beta chains appeared HLA-restricted.

Trimming cost V 7 bases and J 2 bases; bases outside gene matches: 11. The germline V gene has CDR1 LNHDA and CDR2 SQIVND (reference sequence). The CDR3 consists of 17 residues. To note about this clone: What it recognizes is unknown.

The PCR ran on 60 Vbeta and 13 Jbeta primers. Clones were sequenced by immunoSEQ multiplex PCR, and TCRdb holds only the in-frame ones, with some missing. Here the sample spans 250,000 to 350,000 clones, about nine tenths being singletons. The sequencing input was PBMCs. The chain combines TRBV19 with TRBJ2-2; TRBD2 matches at 9 bases. The source of this sequence is a man aged 35-49 years in good health and CMV-seropositive. The CDR3 bases are TGTGCCAGTAATCAAGGGTCTAGCGGGGCTAACACCGGGGAGCTGTTTTTT. This encodes CASNQGSSGANTGELFF.